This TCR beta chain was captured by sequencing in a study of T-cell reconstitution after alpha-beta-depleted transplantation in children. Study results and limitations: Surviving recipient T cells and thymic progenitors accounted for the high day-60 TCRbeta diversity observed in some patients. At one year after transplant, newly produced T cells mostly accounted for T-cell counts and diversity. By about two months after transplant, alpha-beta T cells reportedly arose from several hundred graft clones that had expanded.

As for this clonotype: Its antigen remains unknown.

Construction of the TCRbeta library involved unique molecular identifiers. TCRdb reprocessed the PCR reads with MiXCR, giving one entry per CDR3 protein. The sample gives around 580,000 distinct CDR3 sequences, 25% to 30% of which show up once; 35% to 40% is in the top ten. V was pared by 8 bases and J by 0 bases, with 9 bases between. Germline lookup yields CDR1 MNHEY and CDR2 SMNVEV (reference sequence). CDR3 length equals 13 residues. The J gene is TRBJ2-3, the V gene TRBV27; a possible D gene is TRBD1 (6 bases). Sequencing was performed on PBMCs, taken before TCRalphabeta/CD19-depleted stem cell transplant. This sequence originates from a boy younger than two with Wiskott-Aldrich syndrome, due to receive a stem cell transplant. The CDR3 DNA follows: TGTGCCAGCCGAAGGGGGAGCACAGATACGCAGTATTTT. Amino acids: CASRRGSTDTQYF.